A single sample gave rise to the 29 T cell receptor beta chains below, sequenced in a study of breast tumors, draining lymph nodes, adjacent tissues. Via MiXCR, TCRdb re-called the multiplex PCR reads, giving one row per CDR3 protein. The repertoire has about 35,000 distinct CDR3 sequences, roughly 32% of them found once; the top ten carry about a tenth. Sequencing was carried out using breast tumor tissue. These receptors all stem from a female donor with breast cancer. Some clones in this sample may be carry-over from other donors' samples.

Note on this clonotype: Because it lacks the conserved phenylalanine or tryptophan at the end, this CDR3 is likely a read error. As DNA, the CDR3 is TGTGCCAGCGGTGAGACTGGCGGGGTCTACAATGAGCAGTTCTCC. This gives the protein CASGETGGVYNEQFS. The chain uses TRBV2 and TRBJ2-1; D may be TRBD2 (6 bases). CDR1 is SNHLY and CDR2 is FYNNEI in the germline V gene. The CDR3 has 15 residues.

Notes on this clonotype: A much bigger clone sits one base away, suggesting this may be a read error. The CDR3 sequence is CASSPGQGGSYNGQFF. CDR3 nucleotide sequence: TGTGCCAGTAGTCCCGGACAGGGGGGCTCCTACAATGGGCAGTTCTTC. The rearrangement joins TRBV19 to TRBJ2-1; 10 bases fit TRBD1. The V gene's germline CDR1 is LNHDA and CDR2 SQIVND (reference sequence). CDR3 size: 16 residues. The entire variable domain, with the rest obtained from reference TRBV19 and TRBJ2-1, is as follows: DGGITQSPKYLFRKEGQNVTLSCEQNLNHDAMYWYRQDPGQGLRLIYYSQIVNDFQKGDIAEGYSVSREKKESFPLTVTSAQKNPTAFYLCASSPGQGGSYNGQFFGPGTRLTVL.

This clonotype was counted many times. This chain joins TRBV2 and TRBJ2-2; tentatively, D is TRBD2 (5 bases). Per the germline V gene, CDR1 is SNHLY and CDR2 is FYNNEI. This CDR3 region has 13 residues. The V end lost 5 bases, the J end lost 3 bases, and 7 bases lay between the germline ends. Here the CDR3 reads CASSTRDTGELFF. The CDR3 DNA sequence: TGTGCCAGCAGTACGAGGGACACCGGGGAGCTGTTTTTT.

This clonotype was seen ten or more times. The chain recombines TRBV20-1 with TRBJ2-5; 7 bases are a match to TRBD2. The junction had 15 bases not matched to a gene; V was cut back by 5 bases and J by 9 bases. This CDR3 contains 14 residues. CDR1 is DFQATT, CDR2 SNEGSKA, per germline (reference sequence). The CDR3 bases are TGCAGTGCTTCCCTATCAGATGTCCGGGGGGCCCAGTACTTC. This encodes CSASLSDVRGAQYF.

This clonotype was counted once. The chain employs TRBV18 and TRBJ2-5; a weak D match, TRBD1 (6 bases). The CDR3 extends over 13 amino acids. Germline V gene sequence: CDR1 KGHSH, CDR2 LQKENI. The ends were cut back, 3 bases at V and 5 bases at J, with 10 bases in the middle. The CDR3 sequence: CASSPDSSETQYF. DNA for the CDR3: TGTGCCAGCTCACCGGACAGCTCGGAGACCCAGTACTTC.

CDR3 bases: TGTGCCTGGAGCGGACAGGGTTTGAGGTCAGATACGCAGTATTTT. Translating it yields CAWSGQGLRSDTQYF. This chain uses TRBV30 with TRBJ2-3, with 8 bases identical to TRBD1. Trimming at V came to 3 bases and at J to 4 bases, leaving 9 bases not matched to a gene. Germline lookup yields CDR1 GTSNPN and CDR2 SVGIG (reference sequence). The CDR3 runs 15 residues.

The rearrangement links TRBV6-6 to TRBJ2-7; TRBD1 matches 12 bases. The germline CDR1 and CDR2 sequences are MNHNY and SVGAGI (reference sequence). CDR3 size: 19 residues. V lost 6 bases to trimming and J lost 4 bases; unmatched junction nucleotides: 19. The CDR3 DNA is TGTGCCAGCAGCCTAACTGGGGGACAGGGGGCAGGCACCGAATACGAGCAGTACTTC. Amino acid sequence: CASSLTGGQGAGTEYEQYF.

This chain uses TRBV19 with TRBJ2-7, with D hard to call. Per germline, CDR1 LNHDA and CDR2 SQIVND (reference sequence). V was trimmed by 0 bases and J by 4 bases, leaving 7 bases between them. The CDR3 has 13 residues. The CDR3 sequence is CASSIDHGYEQYF. For the CDR3, the DNA is TGTGCCAGTAGTATAGACCACGGATACGAGCAGTACTTC.

The chain couples TRBV7-9 to TRBJ2-6; 9 positions agree with TRBD2. Germline CDR1 SEHNR, CDR2 FQNEAQ (reference sequence). The CDR3 spans 19 residues. V shed 7 bases, J shed 4 bases, and the junction held 17 bases outside the gene matches. CDR3 in amino acids: CASTYSPGRGGGGANVLTF. For the CDR3, the DNA is TGTGCCAGCACCTATTCCCCTGGGCGGGGGGGCGGCGGGGCCAACGTCCTGACTTTC.

The chain couples TRBV20-1 to TRBJ1-6; 7 bases are shared with TRBD1. Per the germline V gene, CDR1 is DFQATT and CDR2 is SNEGSKA (reference sequence). The CDR3 loop spans 14 amino acids. Trimming took 1 base from V and 13 from J; bases not matched to a gene: 10. The DNA of the CDR3 is TGCAGTGCTAGAGTCGGGACAGTAGCTAACCCCCTCCACTTT. Protein product: CSARVGTVANPLHF.

The genes are TRBV4-3 and TRBJ2-4; the D gene could be TRBD1 or TRBD2 (6 bases each). This CDR3 contains 13 residues. Per germline, CDR1 LGHNA and CDR2 YSLEER. Trimming stripped 0 bases from V and 9 bases from J, with 9 bases between. For the CDR3, the DNA is TGCGCCAGCAGCCAAGACAGGGGAGGCATTCAGTACTTC. Its protein is CASSQDRGGIQYF.

Note on this clonotype: Sequence at one end of the junction differs from germline and may be a read error. The rearrangement joins TRBV6-2 or TRBV6-3 to TRBJ2-1; 16 bases map to TRBD2. Germline CDR1 MNHEY, CDR2 SVGEGT. CDR3 size: 19 residues. Here the CDR3 reads CASSGTSGRAGRSYNDQFF. The CDR3 nucleotides read TGTGCCAGCAGTGGGACTAGCGGGAGGGCAGGAAGGTCCTACAATGATCAGTTCTTC.

This clonotype was recorded once. This chain links TRBV4-2 with TRBJ1-6; D might be TRBD1 (6 bases). CDR3 size: 17 residues. Between the trimmed V and J ends, which lost 0 bases and 11 bases, there was a span of 20 bases. Germline CDR1 is LGHNA and CDR2 is YNFKEQ. CDR3 protein: CASSQDLSRQEGPPLHF. The DNA of the CDR3 is TGTGCCAGCAGCCAAGATCTTTCGAGACAGGAAGGTCCACCCCTCCACTTT.

In its sample, this clonotype is medium-sized. This chain joins TRBV20-1 and TRBJ2-5, with no clear D. The CDR3 has 12 amino acids. The V and J ends lost 3 bases and 4 bases respectively, with 9 bases between them. The germline V gene has CDR1 DFQATT and CDR2 SNEGSKA (reference sequence). The chain's CDR3 is CSASPFSETQYF. The DNA for the CDR3 is TGCAGTGCTAGCCCCTTCTCAGAGACCCAGTACTTC.

This clonotype has only one observation. The chain couples TRBV27 to TRBJ2-7, with D possibly TRBD1 on 6 matching bases. The CDR3 runs 13 residues. The germline V and J ends were trimmed by 6 bases and 1 base, with 10 bases remaining between them. Per germline, CDR1 MNHEY and CDR2 SMNVEV (reference sequence). CDR3 DNA sequence: TGTGCCAGCAGGCGTACAGGGTCCTACGAGCAGTACTTC. As protein: CASRRTGSYEQYF.

This clonotype has a single count. Given the absence of the conserved phenylalanine or tryptophan at the CDR3 end, a read error is likely. This chain joins TRBV11-2 and TRBJ2-7; 10 bases are shared with TRBD2. There are 16 residues in the CDR3. In germline, CDR1 is SGHAT, CDR2 FQNNGV. V lost 0 bases to trimming and J lost 5 bases; unmatched junction nucleotides: 7. As DNA, the CDR3 is TGTGCCAGCAGCTTAGAGTTACTAGCGGGACAAAACGAGCAGTACCTC. It is translated as CASSLELLAGQNEQYL.

Ten or more counts support this clonotype. This chain uses TRBV24-1 with TRBJ1-4, with 9 bases matching TRBD1. Trimming at V came to 6 bases and at J to 4 bases, leaving 2 bases not matched to a gene. The CDR3 length is 14 residues. Germline V lookup: CDR1 KGHDR, CDR2 SFDVKD. CDR3 in DNA: TGTGCCACCAGTCGGACAGGGGATAATGAAAAACTGTTTTTT. Its translation is CATSRTGDNEKLFF.

CDR3 nucleotide sequence: TGCGCCAGCAGCTTTCCACGTGAACGCACAGATACGCAGTATTTT. Encoded protein: CASSFPRERTDTQYF. This chain connects TRBV5-1 to TRBJ2-3, with no clear D. Germline V gene sequence: CDR1 SGHRS, CDR2 YFSETQ. This CDR3 contains 15 residues. V lost 2 bases and J 1 base, leaving 11 bases between the germline ends.

This clonotype was counted ten times or more. V usage is TRBV3-2 and J usage is TRBJ2-7; no check of the table's D call, TRBD1, against the DNA was made. TRBV3-2 is a known pseudogene. This CDR3 spans 17 amino acids. The CDR3 sequence is CASSQEGRTARAYEQYF. The CDR3 coding sequence is TGTGCCAGCAGCCAAGAGGGTAGGACAGCTAGAGCCTACGAGCAGTACTTC.

The V call is TRBV12-3 or TRBV12-4, the J call TRBJ2-1; TRBD1 aligns across 7 bases. The J segment lost 4 bases and the V segment lost 7 bases, leaving 7 bases of the junction unmatched. This CDR3 contains 14 residues. In nucleotides, the CDR3 is TGTGCCAGCACCCTGGCAGGGGGATACAATGAGCAGTTCTTC. Residues: CASTLAGGYNEQFF.

This clonotype has a count of ten or more. The rearrangement joins TRBV5-8 to TRBJ2-7; 7 bases fit TRBD1. The junction had 7 bases not matched to a gene; V was cut back by 4 bases and J by 3 bases. CDR3 size: 14 residues. The germline V gene encodes CDR1 SGHTS and CDR2 YDEGEE. The CDR3 reads CASSLLQGDYEQYF. The CDR3 DNA sequence: TGTGCCAGCAGCCTTCTCCAGGGGGACTACGAGCAGTACTTC.

This clonotype occurred many times. V is TRBV7-3 and J is TRBJ2-5; D perhaps matches TRBD2 (6 bases). Trimming stripped 5 bases from V and 2 bases from J, with 15 bases between. Germline-derived CDR1 and CDR2 are SGHTA and FQGTGA. The CDR3 has 15 amino acids. The CDR3 DNA sequence: TGTGCCAGCAGCCTACTTAGCGGAAAACAAGAGACCCAGTACTTC. Its translation is CASSLLSGKQETQYF. The full variable domain, its missing parts supplied by reference TRBV7-3 and TRBJ2-5, is GAGVSQTPSNKVTEKGKYVELRCDPISGHTALYWYRQSLGQGPEFLIYFQGTGAADDSGLPNDRFFAVRPEGSVSTLKIQRTERGDSAVYLCASSLLSGKQETQYFGPGTRLLVL.

This clonotype has at least ten counts. The chain recombines TRBV5-4 with TRBJ2-3; unclear D gene. V dropped 2 bases and J dropped 0 bases, with 13 bases sitting between them. CDR1 and CDR2 (germline): SGHNT, YYREEE (reference sequence). CDR3 size: 16 residues. This CDR3 is CASSFTRSSSTDTQYF. The CDR3 nucleotides are TGTGCCAGCAGCTTTACAAGGTCCTCTAGCACAGATACGCAGTATTTT. Supplemented by reference TRBV5-4 and TRBJ2-3, the full variable domain reads ETGVTQSPTHLIKTRGQQVTLRCSSQSGHNTVSWYQQALGQGPQFIFQYYREEENGRGNFPPRFSGLQFPNYSSELNVNALELDDSALYLCASSFTRSSSTDTQYFGPGTRLTVL.

Regarding this clonotype: Given a much more abundant clone one base away, this may be a read error. The chain carries TRBV9 and TRBJ2-7; 11 bases line up with TRBD2. J was trimmed by 7 bases and V by 3 bases; bases with no gene match: 9. The CDR3 totals 15 residues. CDR1 is SGDLS and CDR2 is YYNGEE in the germline V gene. The CDR3 loop reads CASSATSGRSNEQYF. The CDR3 DNA reads as TGTGCCAGCAGCGCCACTAGCGGGAGAAGCAATGAGCAGTACTTC.

CDR3: CASSEDRSPLHF. CDR3 nucleotides: TGTGCCAGCAGTGAAGACAGATCACCCCTCCACTTT. This chain links TRBV2 with TRBJ1-6; no clear D. This CDR3 is 12 amino acids long. CDR1 is SNHLY and CDR2 is FYNNEI in the germline V gene. V lost 1 base, J lost 10 bases, and 5 bases lay in between.

This clonotype was seen many times. The chain couples TRBV19 to TRBJ2-1, with 9 bases that match TRBD2. J gave up 7 bases and V 5 bases, and 9 bases lay outside the gene matches. CDR1 is LNHDA, CDR2 SQIVND, per germline (reference sequence). There are 15 residues in the CDR3. This chain's CDR3 is CASSVLAGISNEQFF. The CDR3 nucleotides are TGTGCCAGTAGTGTTCTAGCGGGAATCTCAAATGAGCAGTTCTTC.

This clonotype was counted at least ten times. J is TRBJ2-3 and V is TRBV5-1; a possible D gene is TRBD1 (6 bases). Per the germline V gene, CDR1 is SGHRS and CDR2 is YFSETQ. Trimming stripped 4 bases from V and 14 bases from J, with 17 bases between. This CDR3 region has 12 residues. CDR3 region: CASSLDWGRLYF. The CDR3 coding sequence is TGCGCCAGCAGCCTGGACTGGGGGCGCCTGTATTTT.

About this clonotype itself: This may come from a read error, since a much larger clone is one base off. The chain couples TRBV5-5 to TRBJ2-7, with TRBD2 identical over 7 bases. This CDR3 is 15 amino acids long. Germline CDR1 is SGHKS and CDR2 is YYEKEE (reference sequence). J was trimmed by 0 bases and V by 4 bases; bases with no gene match: 7. This chain's CDR3 is CASSDSGFSSYEQYF. The CDR3 DNA follows: TGTGCCAGCAGCGATAGCGGGTTCTCCTCCTACGAGCAGTACTTC.

The rearrangement links TRBV20-1 to TRBJ1-6; no clear D. The germline V gene encodes CDR1 DFQATT and CDR2 SNEGSKA (reference sequence). Deletions cut 3 bases from V and 9 bases from J, with 12 bases between. The CDR3 consists of 13 residues. The CDR3 DNA reads as TGCAGTGCTAGTGTGGGTCGCAGTTCACCCCTCCACTTT. This gives the protein CSASVGRSSPLHF.